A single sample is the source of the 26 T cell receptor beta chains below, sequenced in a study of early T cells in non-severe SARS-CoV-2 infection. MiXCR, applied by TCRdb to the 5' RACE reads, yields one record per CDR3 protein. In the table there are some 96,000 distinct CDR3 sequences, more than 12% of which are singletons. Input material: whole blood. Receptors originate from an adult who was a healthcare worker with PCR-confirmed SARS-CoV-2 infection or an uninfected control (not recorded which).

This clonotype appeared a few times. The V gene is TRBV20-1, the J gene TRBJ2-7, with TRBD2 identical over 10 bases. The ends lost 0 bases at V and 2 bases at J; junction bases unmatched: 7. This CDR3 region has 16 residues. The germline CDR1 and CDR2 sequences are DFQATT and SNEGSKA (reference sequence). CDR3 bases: TGCAGTGCTAGAGATCGAGCGGGAGGGGGAGCCTACGAGCAGTACTTC. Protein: CSARDRAGGGAYEQYF.

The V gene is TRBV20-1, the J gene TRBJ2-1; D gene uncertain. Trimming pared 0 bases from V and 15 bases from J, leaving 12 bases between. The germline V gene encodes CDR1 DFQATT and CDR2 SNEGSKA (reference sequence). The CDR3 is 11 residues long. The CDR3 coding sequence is TGCAGTGCTAGAGATCGGCCCCCGGGGTTCTTC. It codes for CSARDRPPGFF.

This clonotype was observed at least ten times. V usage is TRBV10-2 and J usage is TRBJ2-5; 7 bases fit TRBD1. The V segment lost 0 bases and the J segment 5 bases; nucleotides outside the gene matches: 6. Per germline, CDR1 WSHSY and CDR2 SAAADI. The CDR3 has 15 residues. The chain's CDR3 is CASSESTTGYETQYF. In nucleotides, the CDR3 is TGCGCCAGCAGTGAGTCGACGACAGGGTACGAGACCCAGTACTTC.

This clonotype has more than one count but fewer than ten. In DNA, the CDR3 is TGTGCCACCAGTGATGGTAGCAGGACAGATACGCAGTATTTT. This gives the protein CATSDGSRTDTQYF. The chain is built from TRBV24-1 and TRBJ2-3; D ambiguous. Germline V gene lookup returns CDR1 KGHDR and CDR2 SFDVKD. CDR3 length: 14 amino acids. The V and J ends lost 3 bases and 3 bases respectively, with 9 bases between them.

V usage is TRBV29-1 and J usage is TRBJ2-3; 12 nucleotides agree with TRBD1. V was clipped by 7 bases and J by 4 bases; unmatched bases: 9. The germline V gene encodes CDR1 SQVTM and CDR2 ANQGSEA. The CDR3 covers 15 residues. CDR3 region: CSAGHGTGGADTQYF. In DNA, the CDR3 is TGCAGCGCCGGCCATGGGACAGGGGGCGCAGATACGCAGTATTTT.

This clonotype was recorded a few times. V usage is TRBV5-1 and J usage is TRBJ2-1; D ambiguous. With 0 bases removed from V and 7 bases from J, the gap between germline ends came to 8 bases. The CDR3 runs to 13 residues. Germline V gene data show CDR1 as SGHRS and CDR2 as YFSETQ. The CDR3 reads CASSLGNNNEQFF. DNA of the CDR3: TGCGCCAGCAGCTTGGGGAACAATAATGAGCAGTTCTTC.

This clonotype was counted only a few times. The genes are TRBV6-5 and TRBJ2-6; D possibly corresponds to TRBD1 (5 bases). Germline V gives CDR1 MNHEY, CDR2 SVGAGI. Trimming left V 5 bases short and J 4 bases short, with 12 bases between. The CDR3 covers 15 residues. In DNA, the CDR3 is TGTGCCAGCAGTCCAACAGGATCCGGGGCCAACGTCCTGACTTTC. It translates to CASSPTGSGANVLTF.

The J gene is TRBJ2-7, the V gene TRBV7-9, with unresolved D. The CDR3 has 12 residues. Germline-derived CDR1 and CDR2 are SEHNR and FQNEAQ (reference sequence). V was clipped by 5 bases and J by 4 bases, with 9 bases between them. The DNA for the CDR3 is TGTGCCAGCAGCCGTGTGGGATACGAGCAGTACTTC. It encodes CASSRVGYEQYF. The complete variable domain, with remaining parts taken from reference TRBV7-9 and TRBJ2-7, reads DTGVSQNPRHKITKRGQNVTFRCDPISEHNRLYWYRQTLGQGPEFLTYFQNEAQLEKSRLLSDRFSAERPKGSFSTLEIQRTEQGDSAMYLCASSRVGYEQYFGPGTRLTVT.

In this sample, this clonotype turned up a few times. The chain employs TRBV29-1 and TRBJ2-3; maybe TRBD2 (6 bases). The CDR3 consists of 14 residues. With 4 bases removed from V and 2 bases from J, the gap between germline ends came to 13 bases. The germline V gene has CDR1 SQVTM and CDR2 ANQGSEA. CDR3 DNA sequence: TGCAGCGTTGGTGGAGGGACGTTCACAGATACGCAGTATTTT. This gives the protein CSVGGGTFTDTQYF.

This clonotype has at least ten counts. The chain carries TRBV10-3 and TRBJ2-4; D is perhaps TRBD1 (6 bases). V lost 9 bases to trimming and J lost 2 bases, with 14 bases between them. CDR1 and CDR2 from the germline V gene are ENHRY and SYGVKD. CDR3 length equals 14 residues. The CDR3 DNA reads TGTGCCATAGACAGGCCCTTGTCCAAAAACATTCAGTACTTC. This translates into CAIDRPLSKNIQYF.

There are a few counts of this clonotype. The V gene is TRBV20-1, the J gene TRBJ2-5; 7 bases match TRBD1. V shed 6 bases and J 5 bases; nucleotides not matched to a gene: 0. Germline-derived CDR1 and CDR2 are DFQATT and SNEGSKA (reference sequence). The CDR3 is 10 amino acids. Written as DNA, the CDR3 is TGCAGTGCCAGGGGGGAGACCCAGTACTTC. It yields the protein CSARGETQYF.

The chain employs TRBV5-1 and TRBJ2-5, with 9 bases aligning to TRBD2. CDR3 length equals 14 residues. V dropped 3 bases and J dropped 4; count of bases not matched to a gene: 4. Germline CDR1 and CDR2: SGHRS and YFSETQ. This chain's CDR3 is CASSWGLAGETQYF. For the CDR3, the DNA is TGCGCCAGCAGCTGGGGACTAGCCGGAGAGACCCAGTACTTC.

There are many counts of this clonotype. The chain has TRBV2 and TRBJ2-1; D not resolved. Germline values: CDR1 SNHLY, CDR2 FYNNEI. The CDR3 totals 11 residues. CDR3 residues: CVGSQGDEQFF. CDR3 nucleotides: TGTGTTGGGTCCCAAGGCGATGAGCAGTTCTTC.

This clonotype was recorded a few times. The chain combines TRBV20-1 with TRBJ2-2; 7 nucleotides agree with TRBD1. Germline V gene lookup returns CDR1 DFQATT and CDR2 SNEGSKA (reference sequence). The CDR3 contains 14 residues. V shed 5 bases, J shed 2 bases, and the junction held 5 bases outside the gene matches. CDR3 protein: CSAGRDRNTGELFF. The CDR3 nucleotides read TGCAGTGCTGGCCGGGACAGAAACACCGGGGAGCTGTTTTTT.

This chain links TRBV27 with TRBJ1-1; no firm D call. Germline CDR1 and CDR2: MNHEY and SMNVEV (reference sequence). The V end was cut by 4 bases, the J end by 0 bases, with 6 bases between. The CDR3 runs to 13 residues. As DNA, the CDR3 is TGTGCCAGCAGTTGGGAGATGAACACTGAAGCTTTCTTT. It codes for CASSWEMNTEAFF.

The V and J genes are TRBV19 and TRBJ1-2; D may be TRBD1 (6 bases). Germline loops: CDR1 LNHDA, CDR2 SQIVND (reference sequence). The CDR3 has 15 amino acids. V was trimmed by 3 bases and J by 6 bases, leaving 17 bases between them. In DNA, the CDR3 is TGTGCCAGTAGTATCACCCCGACGCGGACAGATGGCTACACCTTC. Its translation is CASSITPTRTDGYTF.

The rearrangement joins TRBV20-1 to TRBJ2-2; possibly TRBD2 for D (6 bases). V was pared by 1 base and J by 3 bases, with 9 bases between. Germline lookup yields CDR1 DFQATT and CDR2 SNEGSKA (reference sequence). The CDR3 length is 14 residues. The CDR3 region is CSARAGLHTGELFF. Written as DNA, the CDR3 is TGCAGTGCTAGAGCGGGACTCCACACCGGGGAGCTGTTTTTT.

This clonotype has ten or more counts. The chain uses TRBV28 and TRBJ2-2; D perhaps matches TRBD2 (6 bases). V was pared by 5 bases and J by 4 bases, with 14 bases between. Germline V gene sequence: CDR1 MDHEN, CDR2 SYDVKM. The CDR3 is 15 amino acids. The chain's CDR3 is CASSLRLGITGELFF. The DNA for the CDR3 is TGTGCCAGCAGTCTCCGACTAGGGATCACCGGGGAGCTGTTTTTT.

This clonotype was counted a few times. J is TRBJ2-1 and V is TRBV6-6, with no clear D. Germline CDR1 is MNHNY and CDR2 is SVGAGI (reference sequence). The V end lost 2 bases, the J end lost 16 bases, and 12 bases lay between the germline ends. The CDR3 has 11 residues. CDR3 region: CASSYDLDAFF. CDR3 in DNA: TGTGCCAGCAGTTACGATTTGGACGCATTCTTC.

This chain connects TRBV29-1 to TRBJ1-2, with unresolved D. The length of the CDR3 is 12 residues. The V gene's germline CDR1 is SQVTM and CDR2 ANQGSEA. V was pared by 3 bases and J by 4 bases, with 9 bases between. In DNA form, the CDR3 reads TGCAGCGTTGATTCGGGTGTCTATGGCTACACCTTC. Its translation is CSVDSGVYGYTF.

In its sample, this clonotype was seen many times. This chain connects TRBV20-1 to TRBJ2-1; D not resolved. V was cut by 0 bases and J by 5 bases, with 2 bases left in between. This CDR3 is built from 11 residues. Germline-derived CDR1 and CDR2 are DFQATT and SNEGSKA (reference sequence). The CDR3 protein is CSAREDNEQFF. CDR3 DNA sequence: TGCAGTGCTAGAGAAGACAATGAGCAGTTCTTC.

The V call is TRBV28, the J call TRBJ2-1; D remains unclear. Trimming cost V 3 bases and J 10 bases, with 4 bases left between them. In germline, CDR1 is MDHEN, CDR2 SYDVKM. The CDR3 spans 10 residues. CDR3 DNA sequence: TGTGCCAGCAGTTTGGAAGAGCAGTTCTTC. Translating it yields CASSLEEQFF. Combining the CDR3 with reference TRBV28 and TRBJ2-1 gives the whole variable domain DVKVTQSSRYLVKRTGEKVFLECVQDMDHENMFWYRQDPGLGLRLIYFSYDVKMKEKGDIPEGYSVSREKKERFSLILESASTNQTSMYLCASSLEEQFFGPGTRLTVL.

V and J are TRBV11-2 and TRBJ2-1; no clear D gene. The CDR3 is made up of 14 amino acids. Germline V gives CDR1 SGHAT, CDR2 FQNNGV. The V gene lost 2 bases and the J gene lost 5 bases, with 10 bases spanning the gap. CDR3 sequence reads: CASSLWQQNNEQFF. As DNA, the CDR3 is TGTGCCAGCAGCTTATGGCAGCAGAACAATGAGCAGTTCTTC. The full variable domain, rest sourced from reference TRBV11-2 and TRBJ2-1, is EAGVAQSPRYKIIEKRQSVAFWCNPISGHATLYWYQQILGQGPKLLIQFQNNGVVDDSQLPKDRFSAERLKGVDSTLKIQPAKLEDSAVYLCASSLWQQNNEQFFGPGTRLTVL.

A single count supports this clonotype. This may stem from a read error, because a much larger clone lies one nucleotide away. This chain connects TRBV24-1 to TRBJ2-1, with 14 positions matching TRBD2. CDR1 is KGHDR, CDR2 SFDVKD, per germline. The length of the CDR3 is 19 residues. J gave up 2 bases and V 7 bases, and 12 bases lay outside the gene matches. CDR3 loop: CATSAGGLAGDQPYNEQFF. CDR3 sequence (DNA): TGTGCCACCAGCGCGGGGGGACTAGCGGGAGATCAACCCTACAATGAGCAGTTCTTC.

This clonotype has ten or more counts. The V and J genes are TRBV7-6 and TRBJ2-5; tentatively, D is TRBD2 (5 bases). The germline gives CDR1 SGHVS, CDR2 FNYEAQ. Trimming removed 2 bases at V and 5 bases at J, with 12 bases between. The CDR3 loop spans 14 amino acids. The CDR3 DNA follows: TGTGCCAGCAGCTTAATCGGGGTAGGGGAGACCCAGTACTTC. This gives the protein CASSLIGVGETQYF.

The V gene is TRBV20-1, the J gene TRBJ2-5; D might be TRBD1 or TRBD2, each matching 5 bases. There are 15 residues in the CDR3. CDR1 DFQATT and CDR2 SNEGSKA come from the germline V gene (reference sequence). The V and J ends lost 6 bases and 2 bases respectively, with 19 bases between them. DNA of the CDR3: TGCAGTGCGACCACCCGGGACGGTCGTCAAGAGACCCAGTACTTC. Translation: CSATTRDGRQETQYF.